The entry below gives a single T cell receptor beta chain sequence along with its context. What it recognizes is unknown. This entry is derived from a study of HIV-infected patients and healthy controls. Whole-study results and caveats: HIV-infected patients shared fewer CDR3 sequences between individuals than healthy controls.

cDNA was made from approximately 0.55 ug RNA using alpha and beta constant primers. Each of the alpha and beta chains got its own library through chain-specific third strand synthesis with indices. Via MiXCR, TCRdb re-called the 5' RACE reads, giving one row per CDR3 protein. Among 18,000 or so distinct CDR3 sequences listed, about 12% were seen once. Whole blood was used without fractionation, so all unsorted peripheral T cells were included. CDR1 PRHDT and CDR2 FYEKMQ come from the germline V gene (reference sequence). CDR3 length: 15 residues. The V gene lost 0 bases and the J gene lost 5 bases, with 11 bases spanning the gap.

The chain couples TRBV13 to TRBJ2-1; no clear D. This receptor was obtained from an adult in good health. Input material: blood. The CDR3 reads CASSLGGPSNNEQFF. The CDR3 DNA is TGTGCCAGCAGCTTAGGGGGTCCTTCGAACAATGAGCAGTTCTTC.